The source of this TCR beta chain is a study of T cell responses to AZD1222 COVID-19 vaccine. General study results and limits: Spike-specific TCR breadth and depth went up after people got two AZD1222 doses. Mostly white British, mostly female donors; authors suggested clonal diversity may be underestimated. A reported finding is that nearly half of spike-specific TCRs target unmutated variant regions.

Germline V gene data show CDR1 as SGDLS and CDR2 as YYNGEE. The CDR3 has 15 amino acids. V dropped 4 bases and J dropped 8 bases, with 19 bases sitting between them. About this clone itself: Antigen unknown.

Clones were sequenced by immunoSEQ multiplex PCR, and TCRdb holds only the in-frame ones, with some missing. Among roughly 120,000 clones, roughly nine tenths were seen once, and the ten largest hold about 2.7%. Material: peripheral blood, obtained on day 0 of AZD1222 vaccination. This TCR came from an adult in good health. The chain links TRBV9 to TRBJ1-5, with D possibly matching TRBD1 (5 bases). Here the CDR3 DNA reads TGTGCCAGCAGCAAAGGGTGGCAGGCCAGGGAGCCCCAGCATTTT. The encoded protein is CASSKGWQAREPQHF.